This T cell receptor beta chain was captured by sequencing in a study of T cells after yellow fever vaccination. Study-wide results and limits: Post-booster repertoires again held most primary-vaccination clones (about 95% CD4, approximately 90% CD8).

From germline, CDR1 is SGHVS and CDR2 FNYEAQ. Deletions cut 1 base from V and 8 bases from J, with 23 bases between. The CDR3 is made up of 17 amino acids. This clonotype was seen at least ten times. Its matching antigen is unknown. Each CDR3 protein is one row after TCRdb ran MiXCR on the 5' RACE reads. The table has about 260,000 distinct CDR3 sequences, 3.6% seen once. The TCR was taken from a man aged 18 to 30 who received the YFV17D yellow fever vaccine. The chain joins TRBV7-6 to TRBJ1-2; D might be TRBD1 (6 bases). The sample consisted of PBMCs, taken 15 days after the yellow fever booster vaccination. The CDR3 loop is CASSLVQSGEGRGGYTF. Here the CDR3 DNA reads TGTGCCAGCAGCTTAGTCCAATCAGGGGAGGGTCGAGGCGGCTACACCTTC. The entire variable domain, with the rest obtained from reference TRBV7-6 and TRBJ1-2, is as follows: GAGVSQSPRYKVTKRGQDVALRCDPISGHVSLYWYRQALGQGPEFLTYFNYEAQQDKSGLPNDRFSAERPEGSISTLTIQRTEQRDSAMYRCASSLVQSGEGRGGYTFGSGTRLTVV.